The T cell receptor beta chain described here comes from a study of cytomegalovirus exposure and HLA in healthy donors. The primer mix had 60 Vbeta and 13 Jbeta primers. This table comes from immunoSEQ multiplex PCR, and its TCRdb copy is limited to in-frame clones, with some not included. The sample lists some 150,000 clones, about four fifths occurring once. V lost 6 bases to trimming and J lost 6 bases; unmatched junction nucleotides: 6. The CDR3 has 14 residues. The germline V gene has CDR1 MDHEN and CDR2 SYDVKM. J is TRBJ1-2 and V is TRBV28; 11 nucleotides line up with TRBD1. This TCR was sampled from a man in his late teens or twenties in good health and CMV-seropositive. The source material was PBMCs. CDR3 nucleotides: TGTGCCAGCAGCTCGGACAGGGGGCTTCATGGCTACACCTTC. It yields the protein CASSSDRGLHGYTF.